The 31 T cell receptor beta chains below all came from one sample that was sequenced in a study of T cells in Graves' hyperthyroidism and ophthalmopathy. The investigators amplified TCR beta CDR3 regions from RNA transcripts. The TCR CDR3 was amplified in a first-round RT-PCR using the HTBI primer set. TCRdb independently ran MiXCR on the multiplex PCR reads; one entry per CDR3 protein. The sample has about 480,000 distinct CDR3 sequences; roughly 24% are singletons. The sample comprised blood. Every receptor here comes from a woman in her 30s with Graves' ophthalmopathy.

This clonotype was seen at least ten times. This sequence joins TRBV19 and TRBJ1-1; no clear D gene. Trimming took 7 bases from V and 7 from J, leaving 19 bases between them. The V gene's germline CDR1 is LNHDA and CDR2 SQIVND (reference sequence). The CDR3 is 14 residues long. CDR3 residues: CASTPFFGWDEAFF. CDR3 bases: TGTGCCAGTACCCCATTTTTCGGATGGGATGAAGCTTTCTTT.

This clonotype was picked up many times. The chain has TRBV27 and TRBJ1-5; D perhaps matches TRBD1 (6 bases). This CDR3 is built from 15 residues. CDR1 and CDR2 (germline): MNHEY, SMNVEV (reference sequence). Trimming removed 4 bases at V and 9 bases at J, with 19 bases between. DNA of the CDR3: TGTGCCAGCAGTTCCCGGGCAGGGGCTAGGTTGCCCCAGCATTTT. Its protein product is CASSSRAGARLPQHF.

Ten or more counts support this clonotype. The genes are TRBV25-1 and TRBJ1-2; TRBD1 agrees at 7 bases. Losses at the gene ends were 2 bases for V and 4 bases for J; bases not matched to a gene: 4. Germline V CDR1 and CDR2: MGHDK, SYGVNS. This CDR3 has 14 residues. The CDR3 region has the DNA TGTGCCAGCAGTGAACCCGGGACAGCCTATGGCTACACCTTC. Encoded protein: CASSEPGTAYGYTF.

This sequence joins TRBV6-1 and TRBJ1-1; D ambiguous. V lost 8 bases and J lost 3, with 16 bases in between. This CDR3 region has 14 residues. Germline lookup yields CDR1 MNHNS and CDR2 SASEGT. The CDR3 bases are TGTGCCAGCTGGGCAGGCCAATGGCACACTGAAGCTTTCTTT. Its translation is CASWAGQWHTEAFF.

Many counts were recorded for this clonotype. The chain uses TRBV20-1 and TRBJ1-2, with D uncertain. V lost 6 bases, J lost 5 bases, and 16 bases lay in between. The CDR3 is 13 amino acids. The germline gives CDR1 DFQATT, CDR2 SNEGSKA (reference sequence). CDR3: CSAEGGGRYGYTF. DNA for the CDR3: TGCAGTGCCGAGGGTGGAGGTCGGTATGGCTACACCTTC.

There are many counts of this clonotype. The genes are TRBV6-5 and TRBJ2-7; TRBD1 matches 9 bases. With V trimmed by 6 bases and J by 5 bases, 8 bases remained unmatched. Germline values: CDR1 MNHEY, CDR2 SVGAGI. CDR3 length: 14 amino acids. CDR3 nucleotide sequence: TGTGCCAGCAGCATGGACAGGGGCATTCACGAGCAGTACTTC. This gives the protein CASSMDRGIHEQYF.

This clonotype appeared many times. The chain recombines TRBV27 with TRBJ1-1; no reliable D call. The V gene's germline CDR1 is MNHEY and CDR2 SMNVEV (reference sequence). The CDR3 runs 13 residues. Trimming pared 5 bases from V and 0 bases from J, leaving 7 bases between. CDR3 sequence: CASSSLMNTEAFF. The CDR3 DNA is TGTGCCAGCAGTAGTCTCATGAACACTGAAGCTTTCTTT.

This clonotype came up many times. The chain recombines TRBV2 with TRBJ1-5; tentative D call: TRBD1 (6 bases). Germline loops: CDR1 SNHLY, CDR2 FYNNEI. The CDR3 has 12 residues. Trimming removed 7 bases from V and 4 bases from J, with 8 bases in between. CDR3 loop: CASKTGNQPQHF. The CDR3 DNA reads as TGTGCCAGCAAGACAGGAAATCAGCCCCAGCATTTT.

This clonotype came up many times. The chain joins TRBV28 to TRBJ2-7; TRBD1 agrees at 8 bases. Germline V gene sequence: CDR1 MDHEN, CDR2 SYDVKM. V lost 3 bases to trimming and J lost 2 bases; unmatched junction nucleotides: 3. The length of the CDR3 is 14 residues. CDR3 region: CASSFDRGAYEQYF. CDR3 DNA: TGTGCCAGCAGTTTCGACAGGGGAGCCTACGAGCAGTACTTC.

The rearrangement uses TRBV6-1 and TRBJ1-1; 7 positions match TRBD1. The CDR3 is 12 amino acids. V lost 5 bases to trimming and J lost 7 bases; unmatched junction nucleotides: 4. From germline, CDR1 is MNHNS and CDR2 SASEGT. Here the CDR3 reads CASSTGVREAFF. The CDR3 nucleotides read TGTGCCAGCAGTACAGGGGTTCGTGAAGCTTTCTTT.

This clonotype was counted ten times or more. The V gene is TRBV6-2 or TRBV6-3, the J gene TRBJ2-5, with D tentatively TRBD2 (6 bases). Trimming pared 7 bases from V and 7 bases from J, leaving 13 bases between. The CDR3 has 12 residues. Germline lookup yields CDR1 MNHEY and CDR2 SVGEGT. The CDR3 reads CASMAGMGTQYF. The CDR3 DNA reads TGTGCCAGCATGGCGGGAATGGGGACCCAGTACTTC.

This chain uses TRBV6-1 with TRBJ2-7, with 9 nucleotides matching TRBD1. Germline lookup yields CDR1 MNHNS and CDR2 SASEGT. V was pared by 6 bases and J by 1 base, with 7 bases of the junction left unmatched. CDR3 length equals 15 residues. The CDR3 protein is CASSGTGMTSYEQYF. In DNA form, the CDR3 reads TGTGCCAGCAGCGGGACAGGGATGACTTCCTACGAGCAGTACTTC.

In this sample, this clonotype turned up many times. The rearrangement links TRBV11-1 to TRBJ2-6, with unresolved D. Germline CDR1 reads SGHAT; CDR2 reads FQDESV (reference sequence). With 4 bases removed from V and 1 base from J, the gap between germline ends came to 17 bases. The CDR3 loop spans 18 amino acids. CDR3 bases: TGTGCCAGCAGCTCGCTGGGGTGGGCCCCATCTGGGGCCAACGTCCTGACTTTC. This encodes CASSSLGWAPSGANVLTF.

This clonotype was seen at least ten times. This sequence joins TRBV20-1 and TRBJ1-1; D is uncertain. This CDR3 comprises 11 residues. CDR1 and CDR2 (germline): DFQATT, SNEGSKA (reference sequence). V was pared by 0 bases and J by 1 base, with 0 bases between. CDR3 sequence reads: CSARENTEAFF. DNA for the CDR3: TGCAGTGCTAGAGAGAACACTGAAGCTTTCTTT.

The genes are TRBV27 and TRBJ2-7; D is perhaps TRBD1 (6 bases). The CDR3 is made up of 15 amino acids. V shed 6 bases and J shed 1 base, with 16 bases lying between them. CDR1 is MNHEY, CDR2 SMNVEV, per germline (reference sequence). The CDR3 region is CASRLTGSGSYEQYF. The CDR3, as DNA: TGTGCCAGCAGGTTAACAGGGTCAGGATCCTACGAGCAGTACTTC.

CDR3 in amino acids: CASFTGAGNTEAFF. DNA for the CDR3: TGTGCCAGCTTTACGGGGGCTGGAAACACTGAAGCTTTCTTT. The chain has TRBV6-1 and TRBJ1-1; a possible D gene is TRBD1 (6 bases). CDR1 is MNHNS, CDR2 SASEGT, per germline. V lost 8 bases to trimming and J lost 2 bases, with 15 bases between them. The CDR3 is made up of 14 amino acids.

A note on this clonotype: Germline and junction disagree at one end, which may indicate a read error. The rearrangement links TRBV7-2 to TRBJ2-5; 7 bases align to TRBD1. The CDR3 runs to 14 residues. Germline V gene data show CDR1 as SGHTA and CDR2 as FQGNSA. The CDR3 DNA follows: TGTGCCAGCAGCGCCACGACAGGGAAGGAGACCCAGCACTTC. It specifies CASSATTGKETQHF. Supplemented by reference TRBV7-2 and TRBJ2-5, the full variable domain reads GAGVSQSPSNKVTEKGKDVELRCDPISGHTALYWYRQSLGQGLEFLIYFQGNSAPDKSGLPSDRFSAERTGGSVSTLTIQRTQQEDSAVYLCASSATTGKETQHFGPGTRLLVL.

This clonotype was detected ten times or more. CDR3 sequence reads: CASSQAVNQPQHF. In nucleotides, the CDR3 is TGTGCCAGCAGCCAGGCCGTCAATCAGCCCCAGCATTTT. This chain uses TRBV16 with TRBJ1-5, with D unresolved. V lost 3 bases and J lost 3, with 6 bases in between. Germline V gives CDR1 KGHSY, CDR2 FQNENV. This CDR3 contains 13 residues. Supplemented by reference TRBV16 and TRBJ1-5, the full variable domain reads GEEVAQTPKHLVRGEGQKAKLYCAPIKGHSYVFWYQQVLKNEFKFLISFQNENVFDETGMPKERFSAKCLPNSPCSLEIQATKLEDSAVYFCASSQAVNQPQHFGDGTRLSIL.

This clonotype was recorded at least ten times. The chain employs TRBV6-1 and TRBJ2-5; weak D call: TRBD1 (6 bases). Per germline, CDR1 MNHNS and CDR2 SASEGT. The CDR3 length is 14 residues. V gave up 6 bases and J gave up 3 bases, with 14 bases separating them. CDR3 in DNA: TGTGCCAGCAGGAGCGACAGGACAAAAGAGACCCAGTACTTC. The encoded protein is CASRSDRTKETQYF.

The sample holds many counts of this clonotype. V is TRBV12-3 or TRBV12-4 and J is TRBJ1-1; no reliable D call. This CDR3 is 13 amino acids long. The V and J ends lost 3 bases and 11 bases respectively, with 16 bases between them. The DNA for the CDR3 is TGTGCCAGCAGTTTCAGGCGGGGTAGCTTGGCTTTCTTT. It codes for CASSFRRGSLAFF.

This clonotype was seen many times. This chain connects TRBV29-1 to TRBJ2-4; TRBD2 is a possible D gene (6 bases). The CDR3 sequence is 15 residues long. From germline, CDR1 is SQVTM and CDR2 ANQGSEA. V was clipped by 2 bases and J by 1 base, with 12 bases between them. CDR3 sequence reads: CSVELASEAKNIQYF. CDR3 coding DNA: TGCAGCGTTGAATTGGCTAGCGAGGCCAAAAACATTCAGTACTTC. Based on the CDR3 plus reference TRBV29-1 and TRBJ2-4, the full variable domain is SAVISQKPSRDICQRGTSLTIQCQVDSQVTMMFWYRQQPGQSLTLIATANQGSEATYESGFVIDKFPISRPNLTFSTLTVSNMSPEDSSIYLCSVELASEAKNIQYFGAGTRLSVL.

There are many counts of this clonotype. The CDR3 DNA is TGTGCCAGCAGCTTAGCTTGGGGCGAGCAGTACTTC. It is translated as CASSLAWGEQYF. This chain connects TRBV7-6 to TRBJ2-7; D remains ambiguous. CDR3 size: 12 residues. V lost 0 bases to trimming and J lost 6 bases, with 6 bases between them. Germline CDR1 is SGHVS and CDR2 is FNYEAQ.

There are many counts of this clonotype. This chain links TRBV29-1 with TRBJ1-1, with a tentative D call TRBD1 (5 bases). The germline V gene encodes CDR1 SQVTM and CDR2 ANQGSEA. The ends were cut back, 4 bases at V and 3 bases at J, with 9 bases in the middle. The CDR3 spans 12 residues. The CDR3 bases are TGCAGCGTTGTCGGGGGTGACACTGAAGCTTTCTTT. Translating gives CSVVGGDTEAFF.

This chain connects TRBV12-3 or TRBV12-4 to TRBJ2-7; 7 nucleotides align to TRBD1. The CDR3 is 14 amino acids. V lost 5 bases and J lost 2; bases outside the gene matches: 6. The CDR3 DNA reads TGTGCCAGCAGTGAACCGGGACAGCCCTACGAGCAGTACTTC. Amino acids: CASSEPGQPYEQYF.

This clonotype appeared a few times. The chain links TRBV4-2 to TRBJ2-2; 7 bases match TRBD1. CDR1 LGHNA and CDR2 YNFKEQ come from the germline V gene. The CDR3 consists of 18 residues. Trimming removed 5 bases from V and 6 bases from J; junction bases left unmatched: 18. CDR3 amino acids: CASSGTAGRGKQSGELFF. CDR3 in DNA: TGTGCCAGCAGCGGAACTGCTGGCAGGGGGAAACAGTCCGGGGAGCTGTTTTTT.

This clonotype has at least ten counts. This sequence joins TRBV13 and TRBJ1-2; 10 bases align to TRBD1. Trimming cost V 1 base and J 6 bases; bases outside gene matches: 8. CDR3 size: 16 residues. Per the germline V gene, CDR1 is PRHDT and CDR2 is FYEKMQ (reference sequence). Written as DNA, the CDR3 is TGTGCCAGCAGCTTAGAGACAGGGGGCGCTGGTAATGGCTACACCTTC. This gives the protein CASSLETGGAGNGYTF.

This clonotype was seen many times. The chain joins TRBV6-4 to TRBJ1-5, with D possibly TRBD1 on 5 matching bases. The CDR3 is made up of 16 amino acids. The V end was cut by 1 base, the J end by 0 bases, with 10 bases between. CDR1 MRHNA and CDR2 SNTAGT come from the germline V gene. Here the CDR3 DNA reads TGTGCCAGCAGTGACTACCGACAGTATAGCAATCAGCCCCAGCATTTT. It encodes CASSDYRQYSNQPQHF.

This clonotype was counted between two and nine times. The chain employs TRBV30 and TRBJ2-7; the match to TRBD2 covers 10 bases. With 0 bases clipped from V and 4 bases from J, the junction kept 3 bases outside the gene matches. The CDR3 has 14 amino acids. CDR1 is GTSNPN, CDR2 SVGIG, per germline (reference sequence). The CDR3 reads CAWSVASGSYEQYF. Written as DNA, the CDR3 is TGTGCCTGGAGTGTCGCTAGCGGGAGTTACGAGCAGTACTTC.

This clonotype was counted at least ten times. This rearrangement joins TRBV12-3 or TRBV12-4 to TRBJ1-1; D unresolved. The CDR3 length is 15 residues. The V end was cut by 0 bases, the J end by 4 bases, with 12 bases between. The CDR3 sequence: CASSLAGIRGTEAFF. The CDR3 nucleotides are TGTGCCAGCAGTTTAGCAGGGATTCGGGGCACTGAAGCTTTCTTT.

The chain recombines TRBV14 with TRBJ2-5; D ambiguous. Germline assignment: CDR1 SGHDN and CDR2 FVKESK. The CDR3 contains 12 residues. Trimming took 3 bases from V and 7 from J, leaving 9 bases between them. This CDR3 is CASSHEPRTQYF. CDR3 in DNA: TGTGCCAGCAGCCACGAACCAAGGACCCAGTACTTC.

V and J are TRBV10-2 and TRBJ2-7; D is unclear. This CDR3 spans 16 amino acids. V shed 2 bases and J shed 7 bases, with 21 bases lying between them. From germline, CDR1 is WSHSY and CDR2 SAAADI. CDR3 loop: CASSEPRRLRREEQYF. CDR3 sequence (DNA): TGCGCCAGCAGTGAGCCCCGCCGTCTCCGAAGAGAGGAGCAGTACTTC.